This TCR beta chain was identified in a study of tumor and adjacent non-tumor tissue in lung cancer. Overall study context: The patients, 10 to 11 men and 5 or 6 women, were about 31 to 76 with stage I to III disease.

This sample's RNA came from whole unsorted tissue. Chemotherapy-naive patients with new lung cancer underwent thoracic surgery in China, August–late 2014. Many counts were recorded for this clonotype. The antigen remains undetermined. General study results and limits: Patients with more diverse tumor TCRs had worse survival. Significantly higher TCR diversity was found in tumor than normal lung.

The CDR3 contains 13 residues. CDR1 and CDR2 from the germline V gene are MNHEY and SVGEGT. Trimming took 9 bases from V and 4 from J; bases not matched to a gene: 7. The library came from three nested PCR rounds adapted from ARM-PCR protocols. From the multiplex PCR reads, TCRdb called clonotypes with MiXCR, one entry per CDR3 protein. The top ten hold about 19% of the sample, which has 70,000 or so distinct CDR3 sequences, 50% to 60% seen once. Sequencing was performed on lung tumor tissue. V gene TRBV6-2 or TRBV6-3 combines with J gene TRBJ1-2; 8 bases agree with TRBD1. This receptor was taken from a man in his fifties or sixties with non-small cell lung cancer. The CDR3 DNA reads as TGTGCCAGTAGAAAGACAGGGGCCTATGGCTACACCTTC. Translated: CASRKTGAYGYTF.